The clone carrying this T cell receptor (beta chain) was observed many times. Its antigen is currently unknown. Diagnostic assessment was based on clinical symptoms, serum thyroxine and TRAb, thyroid ultrasound and orbital computed tomography. V trimming: 6 bases; J trimming: 2 bases; junction bases outside the gene matches: 6. In germline, CDR1 is MNHEY, CDR2 SVGEGT. The CDR3 loop spans 15 amino acids. It was RNA transcripts that yielded the amplified TCR beta CDR3 regions. A first-round RT-PCR of the TCR CDR3 used the HTBI primer set. Using its own MiXCR run on the multiplex PCR reads, TCRdb lists one record per CDR3 protein. The sample includes more than 500,000 distinct CDR3 sequences, roughly 45% of them seen just once. The data were taken from a study of T cells in Graves' hyperthyroidism and ophthalmopathy. Study-level points and caveats: Most thyroid-expanded clonotypes above 0.001 were also found in blood. Through a model of 13 V-J features, ophthalmopathy was separated from stable hyperthyroidism. With a median lead of around 5.9 months before onset, the model predicted ophthalmopathy.

What was sequenced was peripheral blood or thyroid tissue (not recorded which). This receptor was taken from an adult woman with Graves' disease, either hyperthyroidism or ophthalmopathy (not recorded which). V and J are TRBV6-2 or TRBV6-3 and TRBJ1-5; 8 bases align to TRBD1. CDR3 region: CASRAGGGGNQPQHF. CDR3 nucleotides: TGTGCCAGCAGAGCAGGGGGCGGGGGCAATCAGCCCCAGCATTTT.